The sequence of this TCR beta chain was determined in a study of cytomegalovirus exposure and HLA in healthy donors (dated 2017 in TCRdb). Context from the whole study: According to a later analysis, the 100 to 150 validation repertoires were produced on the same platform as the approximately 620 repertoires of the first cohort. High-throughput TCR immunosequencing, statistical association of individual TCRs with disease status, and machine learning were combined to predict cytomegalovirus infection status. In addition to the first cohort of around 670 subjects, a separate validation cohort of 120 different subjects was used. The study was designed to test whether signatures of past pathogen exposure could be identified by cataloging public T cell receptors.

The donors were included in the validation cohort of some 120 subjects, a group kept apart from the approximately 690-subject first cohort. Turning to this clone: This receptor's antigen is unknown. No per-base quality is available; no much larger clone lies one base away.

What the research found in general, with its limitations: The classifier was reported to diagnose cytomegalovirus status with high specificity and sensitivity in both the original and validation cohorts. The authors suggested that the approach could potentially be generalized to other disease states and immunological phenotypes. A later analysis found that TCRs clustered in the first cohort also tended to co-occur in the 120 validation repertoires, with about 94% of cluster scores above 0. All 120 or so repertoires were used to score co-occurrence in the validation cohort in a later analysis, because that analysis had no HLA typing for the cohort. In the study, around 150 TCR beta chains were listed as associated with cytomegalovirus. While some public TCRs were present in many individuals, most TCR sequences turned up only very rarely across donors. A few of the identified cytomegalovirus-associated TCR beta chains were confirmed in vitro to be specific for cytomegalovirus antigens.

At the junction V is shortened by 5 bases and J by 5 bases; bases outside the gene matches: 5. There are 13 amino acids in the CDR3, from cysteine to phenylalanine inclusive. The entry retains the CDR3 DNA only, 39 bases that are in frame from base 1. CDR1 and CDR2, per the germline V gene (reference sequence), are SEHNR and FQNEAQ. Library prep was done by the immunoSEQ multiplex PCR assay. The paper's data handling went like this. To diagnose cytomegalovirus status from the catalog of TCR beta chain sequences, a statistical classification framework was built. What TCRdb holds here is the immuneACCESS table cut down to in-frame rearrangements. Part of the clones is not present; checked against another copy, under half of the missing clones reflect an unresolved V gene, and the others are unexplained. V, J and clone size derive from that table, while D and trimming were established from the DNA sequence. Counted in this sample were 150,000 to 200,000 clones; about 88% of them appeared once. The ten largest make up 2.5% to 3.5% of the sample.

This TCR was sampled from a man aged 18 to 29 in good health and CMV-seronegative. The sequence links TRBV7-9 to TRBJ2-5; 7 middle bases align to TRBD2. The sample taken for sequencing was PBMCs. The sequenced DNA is TGTGCCAGCAGCCAAGCGGGATCGGAGACCCAGTACTTC. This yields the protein CASSQAGSETQYF. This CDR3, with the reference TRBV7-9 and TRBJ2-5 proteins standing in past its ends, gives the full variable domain DTGVSQNPRHKITKRGQNVTFRCDPISEHNRLYWYRQTLGQGPEFLTYFQNEAQLEKSRLLSDRFSAERPKGSFSTLEIQRTEQGDSAMYLCASSQAGSETQYFGPGTRLLVL.